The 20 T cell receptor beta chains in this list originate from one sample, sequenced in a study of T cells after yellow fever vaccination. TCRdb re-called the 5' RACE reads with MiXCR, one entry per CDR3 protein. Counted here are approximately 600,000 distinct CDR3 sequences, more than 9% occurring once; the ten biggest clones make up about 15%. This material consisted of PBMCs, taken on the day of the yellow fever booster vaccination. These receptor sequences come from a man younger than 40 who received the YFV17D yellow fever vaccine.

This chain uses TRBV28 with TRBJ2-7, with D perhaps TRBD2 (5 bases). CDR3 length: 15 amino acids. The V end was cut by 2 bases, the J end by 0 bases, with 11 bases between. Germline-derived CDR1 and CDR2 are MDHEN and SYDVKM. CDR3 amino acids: CASSLMASNSYEQYF. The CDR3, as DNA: TGTGCCAGCAGTTTAATGGCTAGCAACTCCTACGAGCAGTACTTC.

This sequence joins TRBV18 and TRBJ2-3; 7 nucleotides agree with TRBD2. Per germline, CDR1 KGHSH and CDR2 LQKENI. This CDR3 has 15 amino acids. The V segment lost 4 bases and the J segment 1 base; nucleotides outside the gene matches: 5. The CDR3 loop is CASSHSSGRTDTQYF. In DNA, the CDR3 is TGTGCCAGCTCACACTCTAGCGGACGCACAGATACGCAGTATTTT. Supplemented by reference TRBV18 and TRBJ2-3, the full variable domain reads NAGVMQNPRHLVRRRGQEARLRCSPMKGHSHVYWYRQLPEEGLKFMVYLQKENIIDESGMPKERFSAEFPKEGPSILRIQQVVRGDSAAYFCASSHSSGRTDTQYFGPGTRLTVL.

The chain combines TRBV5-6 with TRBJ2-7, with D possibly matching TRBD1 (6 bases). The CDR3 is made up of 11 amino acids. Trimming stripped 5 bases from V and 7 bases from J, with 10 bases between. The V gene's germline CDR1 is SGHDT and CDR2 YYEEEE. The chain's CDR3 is CASSTGMEQYF. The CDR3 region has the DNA TGTGCCAGCAGTACAGGGATGGAGCAGTACTTC.

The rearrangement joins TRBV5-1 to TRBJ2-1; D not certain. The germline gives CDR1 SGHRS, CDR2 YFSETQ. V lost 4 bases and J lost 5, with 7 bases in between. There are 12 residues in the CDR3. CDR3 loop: CASSPTDNEQFF. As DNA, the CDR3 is TGCGCCAGCAGCCCGACGGACAATGAGCAGTTCTTC.

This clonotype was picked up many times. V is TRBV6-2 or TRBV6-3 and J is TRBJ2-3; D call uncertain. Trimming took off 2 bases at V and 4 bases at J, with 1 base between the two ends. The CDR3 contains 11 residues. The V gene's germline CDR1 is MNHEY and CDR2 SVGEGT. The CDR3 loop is CASSYPDTQYF. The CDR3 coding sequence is TGTGCCAGCAGTTACCCAGATACGCAGTATTTT.

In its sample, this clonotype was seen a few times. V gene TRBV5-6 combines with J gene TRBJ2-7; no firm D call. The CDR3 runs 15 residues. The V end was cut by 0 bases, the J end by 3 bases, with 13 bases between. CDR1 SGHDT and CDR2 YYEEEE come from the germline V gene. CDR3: CASSLAKKGSYEQYF. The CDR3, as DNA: TGTGCCAGCAGCTTGGCCAAGAAGGGTAGCTACGAGCAGTACTTC.

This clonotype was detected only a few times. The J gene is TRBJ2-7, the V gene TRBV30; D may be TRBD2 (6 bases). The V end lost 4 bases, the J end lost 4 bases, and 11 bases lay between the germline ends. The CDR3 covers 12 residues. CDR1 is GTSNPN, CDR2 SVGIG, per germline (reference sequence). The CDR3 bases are TGTGCCTGGAAGCAGGGAGGTTACGAGCAGTACTTC. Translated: CAWKQGGYEQYF.

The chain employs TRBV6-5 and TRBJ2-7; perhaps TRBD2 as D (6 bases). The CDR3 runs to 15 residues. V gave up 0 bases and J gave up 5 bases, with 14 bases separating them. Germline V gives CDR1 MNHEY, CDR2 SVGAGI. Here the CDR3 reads CASSYSTGRPNEQYF. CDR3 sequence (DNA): TGTGCCAGCAGTTACTCGACCGGGAGACCCAACGAGCAGTACTTC.

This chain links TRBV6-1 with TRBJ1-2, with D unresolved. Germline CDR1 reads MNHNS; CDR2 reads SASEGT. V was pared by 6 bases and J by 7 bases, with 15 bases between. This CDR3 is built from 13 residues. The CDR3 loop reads CASRNRVEGGYTF. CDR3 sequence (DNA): TGTGCCAGCAGAAACCGGGTCGAGGGTGGCTACACCTTC.

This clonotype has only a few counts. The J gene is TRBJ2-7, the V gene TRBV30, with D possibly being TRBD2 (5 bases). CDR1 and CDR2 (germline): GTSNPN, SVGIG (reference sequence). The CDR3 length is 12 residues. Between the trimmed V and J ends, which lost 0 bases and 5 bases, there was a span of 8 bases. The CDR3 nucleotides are TGTGCCTGGAGTGTATGGGGAGACGAGCAGTACTTC. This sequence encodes CAWSVWGDEQYF. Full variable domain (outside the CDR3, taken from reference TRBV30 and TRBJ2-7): SQTIHQWPATLVQPVGSPLSLECTVEGTSNPNLYWYRQAAGRGLQLLFYSVGIGQISSEVPQNLSASRPQDRQFILSSKKLLLSDSGFYLCAWSVWGDEQYFGPGTRLTVT.

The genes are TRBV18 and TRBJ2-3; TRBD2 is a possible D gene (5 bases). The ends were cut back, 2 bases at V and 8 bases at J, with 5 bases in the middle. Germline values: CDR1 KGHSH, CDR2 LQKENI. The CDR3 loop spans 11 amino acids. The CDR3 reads CASSPAGTQYF. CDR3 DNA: TGTGCCAGCTCACCAGCGGGTACGCAGTATTTT. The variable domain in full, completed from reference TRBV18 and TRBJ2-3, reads NAGVMQNPRHLVRRRGQEARLRCSPMKGHSHVYWYRQLPEEGLKFMVYLQKENIIDESGMPKERFSAEFPKEGPSILRIQQVVRGDSAAYFCASSPAGTQYFGPGTRLTVL.

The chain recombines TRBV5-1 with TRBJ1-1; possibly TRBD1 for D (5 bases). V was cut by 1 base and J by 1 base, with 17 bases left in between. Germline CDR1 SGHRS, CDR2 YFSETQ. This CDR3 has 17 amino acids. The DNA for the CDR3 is TGCGCCAGCAGCTTGCAAATGGGGGAAGGATGGAACACTGAAGCTTTCTTT. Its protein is CASSLQMGEGWNTEAFF.

CDR3 nucleotide sequence: TGTGCCAGTAGTGGAACTTCGGGACAGGAATCCTCCTACGAGCAGTACTTC. Its translation: CASSGTSGQESSYEQYF. The rearrangement links TRBV19 to TRBJ2-7; 8 bases align to TRBD1. V shed 5 bases, J shed 0 bases, and the junction held 12 bases outside the gene matches. Germline CDR1 and CDR2: LNHDA and SQIVND (reference sequence). The CDR3 runs to 17 residues. The full variable domain, rest sourced from reference TRBV19 and TRBJ2-7, is DGGITQSPKYLFRKEGQNVTLSCEQNLNHDAMYWYRQDPGQGLRLIYYSQIVNDFQKGDIAEGYSVSREKKESFPLTVTSAQKNPTAFYLCASSGTSGQESSYEQYFGPGTRLTVT.

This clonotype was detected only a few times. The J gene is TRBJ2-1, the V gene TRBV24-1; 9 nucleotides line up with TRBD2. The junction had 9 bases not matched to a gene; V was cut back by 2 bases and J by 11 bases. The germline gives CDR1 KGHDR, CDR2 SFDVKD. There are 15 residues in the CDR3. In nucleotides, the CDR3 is TGTGCCACCAGTGATTCCAGCGGGGGGCTCATTAAGCAGTTCTTC. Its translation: CATSDSSGGLIKQFF.

The CDR3 DNA reads as TGCAGTGCTAGAGATTCAACTAGCGGAGAACCCTACGAGCAGTACTTC. Residues: CSARDSTSGEPYEQYF. V usage is TRBV20-1 and J usage is TRBJ2-7, with TRBD2 matching over 8 bases. Per germline, CDR1 DFQATT and CDR2 SNEGSKA (reference sequence). CDR3 length: 16 residues. Trimming took 0 bases from V and 2 from J; bases not matched to a gene: 9.

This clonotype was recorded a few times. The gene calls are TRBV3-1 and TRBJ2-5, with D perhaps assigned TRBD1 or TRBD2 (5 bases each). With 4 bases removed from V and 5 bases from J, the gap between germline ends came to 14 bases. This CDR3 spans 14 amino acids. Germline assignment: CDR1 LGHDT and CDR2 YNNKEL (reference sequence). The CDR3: CASSPRGAAETQYF. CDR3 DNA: TGTGCCAGCAGCCCTCGAGGGGCAGCGGAGACCCAGTACTTC.

The CDR3 here is CSARGKAGGGNTGELFF. In DNA, the CDR3 is TGCAGTGCTAGGGGTAAAGCGGGAGGCGGGAACACCGGGGAGCTGTTTTTT. The rearrangement uses TRBV20-1 and TRBJ2-2; TRBD2 aligns across 9 bases. J lost 1 base, V lost 3 bases, and 9 bases had no gene match. Germline V gives CDR1 DFQATT, CDR2 SNEGSKA (reference sequence). The CDR3 length is 17 residues.

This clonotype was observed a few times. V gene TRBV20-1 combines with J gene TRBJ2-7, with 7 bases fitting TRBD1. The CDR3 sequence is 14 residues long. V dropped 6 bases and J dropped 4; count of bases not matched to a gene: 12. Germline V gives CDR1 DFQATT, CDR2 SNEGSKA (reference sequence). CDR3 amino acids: CSAHPDRLSYEQYF. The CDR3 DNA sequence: TGCAGTGCCCATCCGGACAGGCTTTCTTACGAGCAGTACTTC.

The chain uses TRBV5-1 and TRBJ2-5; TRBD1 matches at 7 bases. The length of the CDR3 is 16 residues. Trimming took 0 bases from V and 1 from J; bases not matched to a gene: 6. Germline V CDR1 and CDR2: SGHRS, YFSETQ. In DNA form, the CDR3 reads TGCGCCAGCAGCTTGGGGTTACAGGGGTCCCAAGAGACCCAGTACTTC. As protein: CASSLGLQGSQETQYF.

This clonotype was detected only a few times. In DNA, the CDR3 is TGTGCCAGCAGCTCCGACCTCATGACTAGCCCCAATGAGCAGTTCTTC. Its translation is CASSSDLMTSPNEQFF. The chain recombines TRBV7-9 with TRBJ2-1, with 7 positions matching TRBD2. V was pared by 4 bases and J by 6 bases, with 12 bases of the junction left unmatched. The CDR3 length is 16 residues. From germline, CDR1 is SEHNR and CDR2 FQNEAQ (reference sequence).